A single sample gave rise to the 17 T cell receptor beta chains below, sequenced in a study of OX40 agonist ivuxolimab in advanced cancers. Sequencing was performed with immunoSEQ multiplex PCR; in TCRdb, only in-frame clones are kept and a portion is missing. Among about 26,000 clones listed, around 83% were seen once. The sequencing here drew on CD4+ or CD8+ T cells sorted from blood, taken in a trial of the OX40 agonist ivuxolimab. All receptors derive from an adult with an advanced solid tumor such as melanoma, head and neck, liver or kidney cancer.

V is TRBV4-1 and J is TRBJ1-1; a weak D match, TRBD1 (5 bases). The ends were cut back, 10 bases at V and 6 bases at J, with 15 bases in the middle. This CDR3 comprises 12 residues. The germline V gene has CDR1 MGHRA and CDR2 YSYEKL. For the CDR3, the DNA is TGCGCCACCAGTGGCAGGGCGGCTGAAGCTTTCTTT. It specifies CATSGRAAEAFF.

This chain uses TRBV6-5 with TRBJ2-1; the D gene is possibly TRBD1 (6 bases). V was clipped by 2 bases and J by 0 bases, with 8 bases between them. This CDR3 is built from 15 residues. Per germline, CDR1 MNHEY and CDR2 SVGAGI. The CDR3 DNA reads as TGTGCCAGCAGTTACAGGGGGAGCTCCTACAATGAGCAGTTCTTC. This sequence encodes CASSYRGSSYNEQFF.

V usage is TRBV6-1 and J usage is TRBJ2-3; 10 bases agree with TRBD1. The CDR3 runs to 17 residues. Germline CDR1 reads MNHNS; CDR2 reads SASEGT. Trimming removed 2 bases from V and 4 bases from J; junction bases left unmatched: 9. This CDR3 is CASSEFGTGVLADTQYF. The DNA of the CDR3 is TGTGCCAGCAGTGAATTTGGGACAGGGGTTTTGGCAGATACGCAGTATTTT.

This chain links TRBV27 with TRBJ2-3, with TRBD1 identical over 8 bases. Losses at the gene ends were 8 bases for V and 6 bases for J; bases not matched to a gene: 25. The germline V gene has CDR1 MNHEY and CDR2 SMNVEV (reference sequence). The CDR3 totals 19 residues. Here the CDR3 reads CASVNSGTGGERVSDTQYF. As DNA, the CDR3 is TGTGCCAGCGTCAACTCTGGGACAGGAGGAGAGCGGGTATCGGATACGCAGTATTTT.

J is TRBJ2-2 and V is TRBV9; D is uncertain. Germline CDR1 and CDR2: SGDLS and YYNGEE. V was cut by 3 bases and J by 1 base, with 10 bases left in between. This CDR3 contains 15 residues. The CDR3 sequence is CASSGRIVNTGELFF. The CDR3 DNA reads as TGTGCCAGCAGCGGCCGGATTGTGAACACCGGGGAGCTGTTTTTT.

This clone turned up a few times. This sequence joins TRBV6-6 and TRBJ1-4; D remains unclear. From germline, CDR1 is MNHNY and CDR2 SVGAGI (reference sequence). The V end was cut by 2 bases, the J end by 7 bases, with 17 bases between. There are 16 residues in the CDR3. CDR3 sequence reads: CASSYKLSGEVEKLFF. In DNA form, the CDR3 reads TGTGCCAGCAGTTACAAGTTGTCAGGTGAAGTTGAAAAACTGTTTTTT.

The chain carries TRBV25-1 and TRBJ1-1; no reliable D call. Trimming took 2 bases from V and 5 from J, leaving 9 bases between them. The CDR3 has 13 residues. Germline V gives CDR1 MGHDK, CDR2 SYGVNS. Here the CDR3 DNA reads TGTGCCAGCAGTGAACGTGGGGTAACTGAAGCTTTCTTT. It codes for CASSERGVTEAFF.

The chain links TRBV28 to TRBJ1-5; tentative D call: TRBD1 (5 bases). V was trimmed by 10 bases and J by 0 bases, leaving 19 bases between them. The CDR3 totals 16 residues. The V gene's germline CDR1 is MDHEN and CDR2 SYDVKM. The CDR3 here is CATFQLGGYSNQPQHF. DNA of the CDR3: TGTGCCACTTTCCAGCTCGGGGGTTATAGCAATCAGCCCCAGCATTTT.

V and J are TRBV7-9 and TRBJ2-7; no clear D. V lost 4 bases, J lost 3 bases, and 10 bases lay in between. The CDR3 has 13 residues. From germline, CDR1 is SEHNR and CDR2 FQNEAQ (reference sequence). Written as DNA, the CDR3 is TGTGCCAGCAGCTCCGGAATGTACTACGAGCAGTACTTC. Protein sequence: CASSSGMYYEQYF.

The chain links TRBV6-5 to TRBJ1-5, with TRBD1 matching 7 bases. CDR1 is MNHEY, CDR2 SVGAGI, per germline. The J segment lost 9 bases and the V segment lost 0 bases, leaving 5 bases of the junction unmatched. This CDR3 is 14 amino acids long. The CDR3 coding sequence is TGTGCCAGCAGTTACTCGACAGGGATGCGGCCCCAGCATTTT. Amino acids: CASSYSTGMRPQHF.

The gene calls are TRBV7-9 and TRBJ1-6; the D gene is possibly TRBD1 (6 bases). The CDR3 sequence is 15 residues long. Germline CDR1 reads SEHNR; CDR2 reads FQNEAQ (reference sequence). Trimming left V 1 base short and J 7 bases short, with 11 bases between. Written as DNA, the CDR3 is TGTGCCAGCAGCTTAGACACAGGGCTGAATTCACCCCTCCACTTT. It translates to CASSLDTGLNSPLHF. Full variable domain (rest looked up from reference TRBV7-9 and TRBJ1-6): DTGVSQNPRHKITKRGQNVTFRCDPISEHNRLYWYRQTLGQGPEFLTYFQNEAQLEKSRLLSDRFSAERPKGSFSTLEIQRTEQGDSAMYLCASSLDTGLNSPLHFGNGTRLTVT.

In DNA, the CDR3 is TGCGCCAGCAGCTTTTTTTGGGAGGAGGGCACAGATACGCAGTATTTT. This sequence encodes CASSFFWEEGTDTQYF. The chain couples TRBV5-1 to TRBJ2-3; TRBD2 is a possible D gene (6 bases). CDR1 and CDR2 from the germline V gene are SGHRS and YFSETQ. The CDR3 loop spans 16 amino acids. The V end was cut by 2 bases, the J end by 1 base, with 14 bases between.

The gene calls are TRBV29-1 and TRBJ1-1; D might be TRBD1 (6 bases). V lost 3 bases and J lost 3, with 14 bases in between. This CDR3 is 14 amino acids long. The germline V gene encodes CDR1 SQVTM and CDR2 ANQGSEA. CDR3 sequence: CSVEGAPWDTEAFF. In nucleotides, the CDR3 is TGCAGCGTTGAGGGGGCTCCCTGGGACACTGAAGCTTTCTTT.

This chain connects TRBV27 to TRBJ2-3, with D possibly TRBD2 on 6 matching bases. The CDR3 has 15 residues. Trimming removed 5 bases at V and 1 base at J, with 13 bases between. Germline lookup yields CDR1 MNHEY and CDR2 SMNVEV (reference sequence). The CDR3 spells CASSRRGTRTDTQYF. As DNA, the CDR3 is TGTGCCAGCAGTCGGCGGGGTACTCGCACAGATACGCAGTATTTT.

In nucleotides, the CDR3 is TGTGCCAGCTCACCAACCGGGACAGAGACCTATGGCTACACCTTC. Amino acid sequence: CASSPTGTETYGYTF. The rearrangement uses TRBV18 and TRBJ1-2; 7 bases are shared with TRBD1. After removal of 2 bases from V and 4 bases from J, the junction contained 7 bases not matched to a gene. The CDR3 runs 15 residues. The germline gives CDR1 KGHSH, CDR2 LQKENI.

The chain joins TRBV12-5 to TRBJ2-3; D is ambiguous. The germline V gene has CDR1 LGHNT and CDR2 FRNRAP. This CDR3 region has 13 residues. With 0 bases removed from V and 2 bases from J, the gap between germline ends came to 3 bases. The DNA for the CDR3 is TGTGCTAGTGGTTTGGTGGACACAGATACGCAGTATTTT. Translation: CASGLVDTDTQYF.

Here the CDR3 DNA reads TGTGCCAGCAGTTTATATCCGGGACAGCTCTCTGGGGCCAACGTCCTGACTTTC. This encodes CASSLYPGQLSGANVLTF. This rearrangement joins TRBV27 to TRBJ2-6, with 7 bases fitting TRBD1. The CDR3 sequence is 18 residues long. V lost 1 base, J lost 0 bases, and 6 bases stayed unmatched. The germline gives CDR1 MNHEY, CDR2 SMNVEV (reference sequence).